This is a list of T cell receptor beta chains from one sample in a study of T cells in Graves' hyperthyroidism and ophthalmopathy. TCRdb reprocessed the multiplex PCR reads via MiXCR and lists one record per CDR3 protein. The data hold around 530,000 distinct CDR3 sequences, with 17% observed a single time. The sample taken for sequencing was blood. These receptor sequences come from a woman aged 18-29 years with Graves' ophthalmopathy. Both conserved end residues are part of each CDR3. Each record gives: CDR3 length, J gene, clone size, V gene, D gene, CDR3 DNA, CDR3 protein. D genes are given only for firm matches. For some rows the clone size is stated as once, few or many, or as a class when expanded; others skip it.

cdr3_length: 15
j_call: TRBJ2-2
clone_size: .
v_call: TRBV29-1
d_call: TRBD2
cdr3_nt: TGCAGCGTTGAGATAGCGGGGGGGCCGGACGGGGAGCTGTTTTTT
cdr3_aa: CSVEIAGGPDGELFF

cdr3_length: 13
j_call: TRBJ1-2
clone_size: many
v_call: TRBV20-1
d_call: TRBD1
cdr3_nt: TGCAGTGCTAGGGACAGGGGGCTGAGGGGCTACACCTTC
cdr3_aa: CSARDRGLRGYTF

cdr3_length: 12
j_call: TRBJ1-2
clone_size: few
v_call: TRBV20-1
d_call: .
cdr3_nt: TGCAGTGCTAGGGATGGCGTTTATGGCTACACCTTC
cdr3_aa: CSARDGVYGYTF

cdr3_length: 15
j_call: TRBJ1-5
clone_size: .
v_call: TRBV9
d_call: .
cdr3_nt: TGTGCCAGCAGCGTAGGTCAAAGCGGCAATCAGCCCCAGCATTTT
cdr3_aa: CASSVGQSGNQPQHF

cdr3_length: 15
j_call: TRBJ1-1
clone_size: many
v_call: TRBV11-2
d_call: .
cdr3_nt: TGTGCCAGCTTAAGTCTGAGGGGGGGAAACACTGAAGCTTTCTTT
cdr3_aa: CASLSLRGGNTEAFF

cdr3_length: 14
j_call: TRBJ2-7
clone_size: many
v_call: TRBV2
d_call: TRBD1
cdr3_nt: TGTGCCAGCAGCGCGACAGGGGGCCCCTACGAGCAGTACTTC
cdr3_aa: CASSATGGPYEQYF

cdr3_length: 16
j_call: TRBJ2-1
clone_size: .
v_call: TRBV12-3/TRBV12-4
d_call: .
cdr3_nt: TGTGCCAGCAGTTCTCGTTGGGGGGGGCCCTACAATGAGCAGTTCTTC
cdr3_aa: CASSSRWGGPYNEQFF

cdr3_length: 17
j_call: TRBJ2-7
clone_size: few
v_call: TRBV5-1
d_call: TRBD2
cdr3_nt: TGCGCCAGCAGGGATCCGGGACTAGCGGGAGGATTACTCGAGCAGTACTTC
cdr3_aa: CASRDPGLAGGLLEQYF

cdr3_length: 18
j_call: TRBJ2-5
clone_size: many
v_call: TRBV7-9
d_call: TRBD2
cdr3_nt: TGTGCCAGCAGCTTAAGGGAGGGCCTACCGGGGAACCAAGAGACCCAGTACTTC
cdr3_aa: CASSLREGLPGNQETQYF

cdr3_length: 13
j_call: TRBJ2-1
clone_size: many
v_call: TRBV3-1
d_call: .
cdr3_nt: TGTGCCAGCAGCCCTCCGGACGAGGATGAGCAGTTCTTC
cdr3_aa: CASSPPDEDEQFF

cdr3_length: 14
j_call: TRBJ2-1
clone_size: many
v_call: TRBV28
d_call: .
cdr3_nt: TGTGCCAGCAGTCTCAGGGGTTCCTACAATGAGCAGTTCTTC
cdr3_aa: CASSLRGSYNEQFF

cdr3_length: 18
j_call: TRBJ2-2
clone_size: few
v_call: TRBV30
d_call: TRBD2
cdr3_nt: TGTGCCTGGAGCGGGGACGGACTAGCGGGAGGGCAACCCGGGGAGCTGTTTTTT
cdr3_aa: CAWSGDGLAGGQPGELFF

cdr3_length: 15
j_call: TRBJ2-6
clone_size: many
v_call: TRBV5-1
d_call: .
cdr3_nt: TGCGCCAGCAGCTTGGGGTTCTCTGGGGCCAACGTCCTGACTTTC
cdr3_aa: CASSLGFSGANVLTF

cdr3_length: 13
j_call: TRBJ1-4
clone_size: many
v_call: TRBV18
d_call: .
cdr3_nt: TGTGCCAGCTCACCAGGGTTGAGCGAAAAACTGTTTTTT
cdr3_aa: CASSPGLSEKLFF

cdr3_length: 15
j_call: TRBJ2-7
clone_size: few
v_call: TRBV18
d_call: .
cdr3_nt: TGTGCCAGCTCACTGGGGACCCAGCGTATCGACGAGCAGTACTTC
cdr3_aa: CASSLGTQRIDEQYF

cdr3_length: 13
j_call: TRBJ2-1
clone_size: many
v_call: TRBV12-3/TRBV12-4
d_call: TRBD2
cdr3_nt: TGTGCCAGCAGCCAAGGACTAGCAAATGAGCAGTTCTTC
cdr3_aa: CASSQGLANEQFF

cdr3_length: 13
j_call: TRBJ2-7
clone_size: .
v_call: TRBV2
d_call: .
cdr3_nt: TGTGCCAGCAGTGGGGACACTACCTACGAGCAGTACTTC
cdr3_aa: CASSGDTTYEQYF

cdr3_length: 15
j_call: TRBJ2-2
clone_size: many
v_call: TRBV7-3
d_call: TRBD1
cdr3_nt: TGTGCCAGCAGCGGGACAGGGGCGAACACCGGGGAGCTGTTTTTT
cdr3_aa: CASSGTGANTGELFF

cdr3_length: 16
j_call: TRBJ2-3
clone_size: few
v_call: TRBV4-1
d_call: TRBD1
cdr3_nt: TGCGCCAGCAGCCAACGACAGGGGCGGGGAGCAGATACGCAGTATTTT
cdr3_aa: CASSQRQGRGADTQYF

cdr3_length: 17
j_call: TRBJ1-6
clone_size: many
v_call: TRBV10-3
d_call: .
cdr3_nt: TGTGCCATCAGAAACGCCACTATGGGGTCCTATAATTCACCCCTCCACTTT
cdr3_aa: CAIRNATMGSYNSPLHF

cdr3_length: 13
j_call: TRBJ1-1
clone_size: many
v_call: TRBV30
d_call: .
cdr3_nt: TGTGCCTGGAGTGTAGGGCAGGGAGTAAAAGCTTTCTTT
cdr3_aa: CAWSVGQGVKAFF

cdr3_length: 13
j_call: TRBJ1-2
clone_size: many
v_call: TRBV11-1
d_call: .
cdr3_nt: TGTGCCAGCAGCTTGGACGGGCGCTATGGCTACACCTTC
cdr3_aa: CASSLDGRYGYTF

cdr3_length: 14
j_call: TRBJ2-1
clone_size: .
v_call: TRBV20-1
d_call: TRBD1
cdr3_nt: TGCAGTGCTAGAGCAGGGGGCTACTACAATGAGCAGTTCTTC
cdr3_aa: CSARAGGYYNEQFF

cdr3_length: 15
j_call: TRBJ2-7
clone_size: .
v_call: TRBV27
d_call: .
cdr3_nt: TGTGCCAGCAGTTTATCCGCGGTTCTGACCTACGAGCAGTACTTC
cdr3_aa: CASSLSAVLTYEQYF

cdr3_length: 13
j_call: TRBJ2-6
clone_size: few
v_call: TRBV20-1
d_call: .
cdr3_nt: TGCAGTGCTAGAGGGGTTGGGGCCAACGTCCTGACTTTC
cdr3_aa: CSARGVGANVLTF

cdr3_length: 14
j_call: TRBJ1-1
clone_size: many
v_call: TRBV2
d_call: TRBD1
cdr3_nt: TGTGCCAGCAGGGTTTGGGACAGCGGCACTGAAGCTTTCTTT
cdr3_aa: CASRVWDSGTEAFF

cdr3_length: 15
j_call: TRBJ2-3
clone_size: many
v_call: TRBV28
d_call: TRBD2
cdr3_nt: TGTGCCAGCAGCGAGGGAGGGAGCCGCACAGATACGCAGTATTTT
cdr3_aa: CASSEGGSRTDTQYF

cdr3_length: 12
j_call: TRBJ2-5
clone_size: many
v_call: TRBV2
d_call: .
cdr3_nt: TGTGCCAGCAGTGATGGTGAAGAGACCCAGTACTTC
cdr3_aa: CASSDGEETQYF

cdr3_length: 17
j_call: TRBJ2-1
clone_size: .
v_call: TRBV18
d_call: .
cdr3_nt: TGTGCCAGCTCACCACCGGAGGGGGGGGGGTCCTACAATGAGCAGTTCTTC
cdr3_aa: CASSPPEGGGSYNEQFF

cdr3_length: 15
j_call: TRBJ2-7
clone_size: .
v_call: TRBV3-1
d_call: TRBD2
cdr3_nt: TGTGCCAGCAGCCAAGTGGGGCTAGCGGGAGTTGAGCAGTACTTC
cdr3_aa: CASSQVGLAGVEQYF

cdr3_length: 16
j_call: TRBJ2-7
clone_size: many
v_call: TRBV11-2
d_call: .
cdr3_nt: TGTGCCAGCAGCTTTAGCGGTGGGGGAGCTTCCTACGAGCAGTACTTC
cdr3_aa: CASSFSGGGASYEQYF

cdr3_length: 14
j_call: TRBJ2-2
clone_size: many
v_call: TRBV6-2/TRBV6-3
d_call: TRBD2
cdr3_nt: TGTGCCAGCAGGGGACTAGCGGGAGCCGGGGAGCTGTTTTTT
cdr3_aa: CASRGLAGAGELFF

cdr3_length: 16
j_call: TRBJ2-1
clone_size: many
v_call: TRBV24-1
d_call: TRBD1
cdr3_nt: TGTGCCACCAGTGAGGGCGGGACAGGGGGAATCCACGAGCAGTTCTTC
cdr3_aa: CATSEGGTGGIHEQFF

cdr3_length: 16
j_call: TRBJ2-5
clone_size: many
v_call: TRBV5-1
d_call: .
cdr3_nt: TGCGCCAGCAGCCGAGTGATTGGAACAGGACAAGAGACCCAGTACTTC
cdr3_aa: CASSRVIGTGQETQYF

cdr3_length: 12
j_call: TRBJ1-1
clone_size: .
v_call: TRBV27
d_call: .
cdr3_nt: TGTGCCAGCAGTTCGTTTCCGCCTGAAGCTTTCTTT
cdr3_aa: CASSSFPPEAFF

cdr3_length: 16
j_call: TRBJ2-7
clone_size: .
v_call: TRBV19
d_call: .
cdr3_nt: TGTGCCAGTAGTCATATGCGGGGCGAGGTGGTCTACGAGCAGTACTTC
cdr3_aa: CASSHMRGEVVYEQYF

cdr3_length: 15
j_call: TRBJ2-1
clone_size: many
v_call: TRBV20-1
d_call: TRBD1
cdr3_nt: TGCAGTGCTTCCCCGGGACAGAGCTCCTACAATGAGCAGTTCTTC
cdr3_aa: CSASPGQSSYNEQFF

cdr3_length: 16
j_call: TRBJ2-1
clone_size: .
v_call: TRBV13
d_call: TRBD1
cdr3_nt: TGTGCCAGCAGCCGAGGGACAGTCTTACTCTACAATGAGCAGTTCTTC
cdr3_aa: CASSRGTVLLYNEQFF

cdr3_length: 14
j_call: TRBJ1-1
clone_size: .
v_call: TRBV27
d_call: .
cdr3_nt: TGTGCCAGCAGCGGGACAACTACCTCCACTGAAGCTTTCTTT
cdr3_aa: CASSGTTTSTEAFF

cdr3_length: 15
j_call: TRBJ1-5
clone_size: few
v_call: TRBV12-3/TRBV12-4
d_call: .
cdr3_nt: TGTGCCAGCAGTTTAACCAGGTATAGCAATCAGCCCCAGCATTTT
cdr3_aa: CASSLTRYSNQPQHF

cdr3_length: 13
j_call: TRBJ2-5
clone_size: few
v_call: TRBV9
d_call: .
cdr3_nt: TGTGCCAGCAGCGTAGCTACGCGAGAGACCCAGTACTTC
cdr3_aa: CASSVATRETQYF

cdr3_length: 21
j_call: TRBJ2-3
clone_size: many
v_call: TRBV11-1
d_call: TRBD2
cdr3_nt: TGTGCCAGCAGCAAATTGGGGACTAGCCTCCTCTCGATGGCGGGCACAGATACGCAGTATTTT
cdr3_aa: CASSKLGTSLLSMAGTDTQYF

cdr3_length: 14
j_call: TRBJ2-5
clone_size: many
v_call: TRBV7-8
d_call: .
cdr3_nt: TGTGCCAGCAGGGAGGGGAGACGCTCGGAGACCCAGTACTTC
cdr3_aa: CASREGRRSETQYF

cdr3_length: 15
j_call: TRBJ1-3
clone_size: .
v_call: TRBV10-3
d_call: .
cdr3_nt: TGTGCCATCACCCAAGGACAGACCTCTGGAAACACCATATATTTT
cdr3_aa: CAITQGQTSGNTIYF

cdr3_length: 15
j_call: TRBJ1-2
clone_size: .
v_call: TRBV6-1
d_call: TRBD1
cdr3_nt: TGTGCCAGCAGACGTCGGGGACAGGGATACTATGGCTACACCTTC
cdr3_aa: CASRRRGQGYYGYTF

cdr3_length: 14
j_call: TRBJ1-2
clone_size: .
v_call: TRBV28
d_call: TRBD1
cdr3_nt: TGTGCCAGCAGTTCCAACAGGGGACCCTATGGCTACACCTTC
cdr3_aa: CASSSNRGPYGYTF